This passage covers 19 T cell receptor beta chains from one sample sequenced in a study of identical twins listed by TCRdb under 2016. Library method: 5' RACE. This sample was sequenced with an Illumina HiSeq 2000. The public reads were reprocessed in TCRdb via fastp at Q25 and MiXCR, keeping in-frame beta chains. Rows merge per CDR3 protein into single entries with the most common DNA and genes. Recorded for this sample are more than 1.5 million distinct CDR3 sequences; about 32% of them occurred a single time. In total, the top ten clones hold over 0.25% of the sample. Sequencing used cord blood. These receptors were taken from a newborn girl in good health.

This clonotype was picked up a small number of times. The genes are TRBV12-3 or TRBV12-4 and TRBJ2-3; D is uncertain. CDR3 length equals 16 residues. V lost 5 bases to trimming and J lost 2 bases, with 17 bases between them. DNA of the CDR3: TGTGCCAGCAGTCCCCGGGTGAGGCCTAACACAGATACGCAGTATTTT. This codes for CASSPRVRPNTDTQYF.

The sample holds one count of this clonotype. A much larger clone lies a single base off, so this may be a read error. The CDR3, as DNA: TGTGCCAGCAGCTTGGGCTGGAAGCAGTTCTTC. Translation: CASSLGWKQFF. The chain employs TRBV5-5 and TRBJ2-1; D not certain. Per germline, CDR1 SGHKS and CDR2 YYEKEE (reference sequence). V was trimmed by 0 bases and J by 11 bases, leaving 6 bases between them. The CDR3 extends over 11 amino acids.

The chain recombines TRBV6-5 with TRBJ2-1, with 15 bases aligning to TRBD2. This CDR3 contains 16 residues. Germline trimming cut 6 bases from V and 10 bases from J; bases unmatched to any gene: 10. Germline assignment: CDR1 MNHEY and CDR2 SVGAGI. The CDR3 DNA follows: TGTGCCAGCAGCTCCGGGACTAGCGGGAGGACCTGGGAGCAGTTCTTC. Translated: CASSSGTSGRTWEQFF.

This clonotype was picked up many times. The chain has TRBV7-9 and TRBJ1-6, with D possibly matching TRBD1 (6 bases). V shed 5 bases and J shed 6 bases, with 11 bases lying between them. The germline gives CDR1 SEHNR, CDR2 FQNEAQ (reference sequence). This CDR3 is built from 14 residues. CDR3 nucleotides: TGTGCCAGCAGCCCGGGACACCCTAATTCACCCCTCCACTTT. Encoded protein: CASSPGHPNSPLHF.

J is TRBJ1-2 and V is TRBV5-5; a weak D match, TRBD1 (5 bases). The length of the CDR3 is 13 residues. The ends were cut back, 3 bases at V and 4 bases at J, with 10 bases in the middle. The germline gives CDR1 SGHKS, CDR2 YYEKEE (reference sequence). The chain's CDR3 is CASSWGGSYGYTF. CDR3 bases: TGTGCCAGCAGCTGGGGGGGGAGCTATGGCTACACCTTC.

The chain has TRBV12-3 or TRBV12-4 and TRBJ1-1, with D tentatively TRBD1 (6 bases). The CDR3 has 15 residues. Trimming pared 5 bases from V and 4 bases from J, leaving 17 bases between. CDR3 bases: TGTGCCAGCAGTCTCTTACAGGGTAGGAGCACTGAAGCTTTCTTT. Translation: CASSLLQGRSTEAFF.

At least ten counts were recorded for this clonotype. The chain employs TRBV7-9 and TRBJ1-1; D is possibly TRBD1 (6 bases). The CDR3 runs to 14 residues. Germline CDR1 and CDR2: SEHNR and FQNEAQ (reference sequence). Trimming cost V 1 base and J 0 bases, with 6 bases left between them. CDR3 in amino acids: CASSLGQVNTEAFF. DNA of the CDR3: TGTGCCAGCAGCTTAGGACAGGTGAACACTGAAGCTTTCTTT.

Notes on this clonotype: This may be a read error, as it is one base from a much larger clone. This chain uses TRBV20-1 with TRBJ1-2, with D possibly matching TRBD1 (5 bases). Per germline, CDR1 DFQATT and CDR2 SNEGSKA (reference sequence). The CDR3 length is 15 residues. The chain's CDR3 is CGARDPGSANYGYTF. The CDR3 DNA is TGCGGTGCTAGAGACCCAGGGTCGGCTAACTATGGCTACACCTTC.

The chain is built from TRBV4-1 and TRBJ2-5; 12 bases agree with TRBD2. J lost 11 bases, V lost 1 base, and 8 bases had no gene match. Germline lookup yields CDR1 MGHRA and CDR2 YSYEKL. The CDR3 extends over 15 amino acids. The CDR3 region has the DNA TGCGCCAGCAGCCAAGTGGGACTAGCGGGCATCAGTCAGTACTTC. It translates to CASSQVGLAGISQYF.

This rearrangement joins TRBV20-1 to TRBJ2-1; 9 bases line up with TRBD2. V shed 1 base and J 7 bases; nucleotides not matched to a gene: 8. Per the germline V gene, CDR1 is DFQATT and CDR2 is SNEGSKA (reference sequence). This CDR3 has 15 residues. DNA of the CDR3: TGCAGTGCTAGAGTAAGGAGCGGGGGGTGGAATGAGCAGTTCTTC. Its translation is CSARVRSGGWNEQFF.

This sequence joins TRBV18 and TRBJ2-3; 10 bases are a match to TRBD2. The CDR3 runs to 17 residues. Germline-derived CDR1 and CDR2 are KGHSH and LQKENI. V trimming: 3 bases; J trimming: 0 bases; junction bases outside the gene matches: 6. This CDR3 reads CASSPASGGASTDTQYF. The CDR3 bases are TGTGCCAGCTCACCCGCGAGCGGGGGGGCCAGCACAGATACGCAGTATTTT.

This clonotype was seen a handful of times. The chain's CDR3 is CASNYREGNQPQHF. The CDR3 DNA follows: TGTGCCAGCAATTACAGGGAAGGGAATCAGCCCCAGCATTTT. The chain recombines TRBV7-2 with TRBJ1-5, with a weak D call TRBD1 (6 bases). Germline loops: CDR1 SGHTA, CDR2 FQGNSA. Trimming took off 7 bases at V and 4 bases at J, with 14 bases between the two ends. The CDR3 has 14 amino acids.

The chain has TRBV21-1 and TRBJ2-3; TRBD2 is taken as the D call from the table, unchecked against the DNA. TRBV21-1 is a known pseudogene. The CDR3 is 15 residues long. The DNA of the CDR3 is TGTGCCAGCAGGAAGACTAGCCCTAGCACAGATACGCAGTATTTT. This encodes CASRKTSPSTDTQYF.

There are a few counts of this clonotype. The chain employs TRBV5-1 and TRBJ1-2, with TRBD1 as a possible D gene (6 bases). Trimming stripped 5 bases from V and 2 bases from J, with 16 bases between. This CDR3 region has 15 residues. Germline V gives CDR1 SGHRS, CDR2 YFSETQ. For the CDR3, the DNA is TGCGCCAGCAGACCAGGCGGACAGACGAACTATGGCTACACCTTC. Amino acid sequence: CASRPGGQTNYGYTF.

This chain joins TRBV6-6 and TRBJ2-1; D is perhaps TRBD1 (5 bases). The V gene lost 0 bases and the J gene lost 10 bases, with 16 bases spanning the gap. This CDR3 region has 15 residues. Germline values: CDR1 MNHNY, CDR2 SVGAGI (reference sequence). DNA for the CDR3: TGTGCCAGCAGTTACTCTAGGCCAGGGCCTGGCGAGCAGTTCTTC. Its translation is CASSYSRPGPGEQFF.

The V gene is TRBV28, the J gene TRBJ2-5; D remains ambiguous. The CDR3 spans 14 residues. The V end was cut by 2 bases, the J end by 4 bases, with 11 bases between. CDR1 is MDHEN and CDR2 is SYDVKM in the germline V gene. CDR3 in amino acids: CASSLRQSGETQYF. CDR3 coding DNA: TGTGCCAGCAGTTTAAGGCAGTCAGGAGAGACCCAGTACTTC.

The V call is TRBV7-8, the J call TRBJ1-3; unclear D gene. Trimming cost V 0 bases and J 0 bases, with 15 bases left between them. The CDR3 runs to 18 residues. Germline lookup yields CDR1 SGHVS and CDR2 FQNEAQ. The CDR3 DNA is TGTGCCAGCAGCTTAGCCGGAACATCTATGAGCTCTGGAAACACCATATATTTT. Protein sequence: CASSLAGTSMSSGNTIYF.

This rearrangement joins TRBV6-6 to TRBJ2-4; 10 bases map to TRBD1. V shed 0 bases and J 8 bases; nucleotides not matched to a gene: 4. Looked up from germline, CDR1 is MNHNY and CDR2 is SVGAGI (reference sequence). The CDR3 is 15 residues long. CDR3 DNA: TGTGCCAGCAGTTACTCGAGGGACAGGGGACACATTCAGTACTTC. As protein: CASSYSRDRGHIQYF.

This clonotype was picked up one time. This rearrangement joins TRBV4-2 to TRBJ1-2; 9 nucleotides agree with TRBD1. Germline CDR1 LGHNA, CDR2 YNFKEQ. The CDR3 length is 15 residues. V dropped 3 bases and J dropped 7; count of bases not matched to a gene: 9. CDR3 bases: TGTGCCAGCAGCCATGCTGGGGACAGGGACTGTGGCTACACCTTC. Translated: CASSHAGDRDCGYTF.